This TCR beta chain originates from a study of response to subunit inactivated influenza vaccine. The germline V and J ends were trimmed by 5 bases and 5 bases, with 22 bases remaining between them. CDR3 length: 17 amino acids. The V gene's germline CDR1 is SGHTA and CDR2 FQGNSA. This clonotype was counted a few times. Its antigen remains unknown. TCRdb redid the calling of the RT-PCR reads with MiXCR, one entry per CDR3 protein. The sample consists of about half a million distinct CDR3 sequences, roughly 23% of them appearing once. Broader study findings: Authors suggested each seasonal flu vaccination may recruit only limited numbers of new T cells.

The material was CD4+ T cells sorted from PBMCs, obtained roughly 5 days after vaccination. The chain is built from TRBV7-2 and TRBJ2-1; possible D gene TRBD2, 6 bases. The sequence derives from a man aged 45-65 years who received an inactivated influenza vaccine. The CDR3 here is CASSPRGGASEHNEQFF. The CDR3 nucleotides are TGTGCCAGCAGCCCACGGGGCGGGGCTAGCGAGCACAATGAGCAGTTCTTC. Complete variable domain (other parts from reference TRBV7-2 and TRBJ2-1): GAGVSQSPSNKVTEKGKDVELRCDPISGHTALYWYRQSLGQGLEFLIYFQGNSAPDKSGLPSDRFSAERTGGSVSTLTIQRTQQEDSAVYLCASSPRGGASEHNEQFFGPGTRLTVL.